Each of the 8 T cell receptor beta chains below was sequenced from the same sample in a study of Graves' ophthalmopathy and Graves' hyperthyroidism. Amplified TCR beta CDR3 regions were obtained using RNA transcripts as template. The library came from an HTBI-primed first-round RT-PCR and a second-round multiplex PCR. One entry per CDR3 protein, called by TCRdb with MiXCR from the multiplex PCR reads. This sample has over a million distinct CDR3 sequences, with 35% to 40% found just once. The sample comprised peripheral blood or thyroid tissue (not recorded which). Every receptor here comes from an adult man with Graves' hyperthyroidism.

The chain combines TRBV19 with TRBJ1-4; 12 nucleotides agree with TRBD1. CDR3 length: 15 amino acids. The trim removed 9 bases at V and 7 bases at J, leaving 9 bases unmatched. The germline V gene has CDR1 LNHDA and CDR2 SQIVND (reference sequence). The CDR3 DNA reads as TGTGCCAGCGGAAAAATGGGACAGGGGGCTGAAAAACTGTTTTTT. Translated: CASGKMGQGAEKLFF.

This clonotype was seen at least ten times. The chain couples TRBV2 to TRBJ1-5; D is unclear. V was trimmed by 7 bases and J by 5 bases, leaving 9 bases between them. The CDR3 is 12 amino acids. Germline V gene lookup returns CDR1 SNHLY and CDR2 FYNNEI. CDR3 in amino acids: CASTSGDQPQHF. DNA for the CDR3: TGTGCCAGCACCAGTGGAGATCAGCCCCAGCATTTT.

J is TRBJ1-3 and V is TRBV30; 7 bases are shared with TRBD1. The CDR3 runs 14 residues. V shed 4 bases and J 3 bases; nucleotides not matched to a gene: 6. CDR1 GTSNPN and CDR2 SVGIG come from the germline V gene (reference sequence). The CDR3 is CAWTRGLDGNTIYF. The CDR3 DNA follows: TGTGCCTGGACTAGGGGGCTGGATGGAAACACCATATATTTT. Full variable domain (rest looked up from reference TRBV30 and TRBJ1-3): SQTIHQWPATLVQPVGSPLSLECTVEGTSNPNLYWYRQAAGRGLQLLFYSVGIGQISSEVPQNLSASRPQDRQFILSSKKLLLSDSGFYLCAWTRGLDGNTIYFGEGSWLTVV.

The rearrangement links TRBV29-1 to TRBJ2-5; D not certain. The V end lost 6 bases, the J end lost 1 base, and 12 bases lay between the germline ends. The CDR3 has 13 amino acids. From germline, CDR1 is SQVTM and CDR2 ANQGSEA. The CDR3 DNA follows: TGCAGCGTAGGGATTAGCCGCCAAGAGACCCAGTACTTC. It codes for CSVGISRQETQYF.

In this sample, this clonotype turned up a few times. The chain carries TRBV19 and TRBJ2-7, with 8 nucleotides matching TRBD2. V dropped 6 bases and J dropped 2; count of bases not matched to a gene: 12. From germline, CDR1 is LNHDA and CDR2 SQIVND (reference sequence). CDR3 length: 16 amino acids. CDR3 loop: CASSNALSGSPYEQYF. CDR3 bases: TGTGCCAGTAGCAATGCCCTAAGCGGGAGCCCCTACGAGCAGTACTTC. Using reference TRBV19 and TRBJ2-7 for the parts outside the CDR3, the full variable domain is DGGITQSPKYLFRKEGQNVTLSCEQNLNHDAMYWYRQDPGQGLRLIYYSQIVNDFQKGDIAEGYSVSREKKESFPLTVTSAQKNPTAFYLCASSNALSGSPYEQYFGPGTRLTVT.

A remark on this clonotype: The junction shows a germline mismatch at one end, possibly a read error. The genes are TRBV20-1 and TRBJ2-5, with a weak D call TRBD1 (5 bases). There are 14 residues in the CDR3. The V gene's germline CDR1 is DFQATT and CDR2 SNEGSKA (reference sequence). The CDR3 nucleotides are TGCAGTGCTAGAGGAGGTCCCACAGGCGAGATCCAGTACTTC. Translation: CSARGGPTGEIQYF.

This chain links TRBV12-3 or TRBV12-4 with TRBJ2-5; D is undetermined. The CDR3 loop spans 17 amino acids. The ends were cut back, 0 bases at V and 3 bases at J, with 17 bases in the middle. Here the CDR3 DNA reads TGTGCCAGCAGTTTAGCGACGTCTATATCGATTAAAGAGACCCAGTACTTC. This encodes CASSLATSISIKETQYF.

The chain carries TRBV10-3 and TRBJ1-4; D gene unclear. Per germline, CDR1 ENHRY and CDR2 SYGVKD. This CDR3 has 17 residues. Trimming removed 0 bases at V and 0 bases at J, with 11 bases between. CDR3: CAISESRQASTNEKLFF. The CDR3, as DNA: TGTGCCATCAGTGAGTCGAGGCAGGCGTCAACTAATGAAAAACTGTTTTTT.